Following are 17 T cell receptor beta chains from one sample sequenced in a study of T-cell reconstitution after alpha-beta-depleted transplantation in children. Researchers prepared the TCRbeta library using unique molecular identifiers, the study reports. TCRdb reprocessed the PCR reads with MiXCR, giving one entry per CDR3 protein. The table records more than 120,000 distinct CDR3 sequences, around 10% of them present only once. Sample: PBMCs, mostly from graft donor cells, taken 180 days after TCRalphabeta/CD19-depleted stem cell transplant. The receptors come from a female patient between 2 and 15 years old who had a stem cell transplant for congenital amegakaryocytic thrombocytopenia, so the T cells may come from the graft donor.

The CDR3 loop reads CSVEGSGTGTEQYF. In nucleotides, the CDR3 is TGCAGCGTTGAAGGAAGCGGGACGGGTACCGAGCAGTACTTC. The chain is built from TRBV29-1 and TRBJ2-7, with 7 bases fitting TRBD2. Germline trimming cut 1 base from V and 6 bases from J; bases unmatched to any gene: 9. This CDR3 spans 14 amino acids. Germline CDR1 SQVTM, CDR2 ANQGSEA.

There are many counts of this clonotype. This chain uses TRBV20-1 with TRBJ2-7, with 8 bases that match TRBD2. Germline CDR1 and CDR2: DFQATT and SNEGSKA (reference sequence). With V trimmed by 0 bases and J by 3 bases, 7 bases remained unmatched. The CDR3 runs to 15 residues. CDR3 loop: CSARDSERGSYEQYF. DNA of the CDR3: TGCAGTGCTAGAGATTCGGAGCGGGGGAGCTACGAGCAGTACTTC.

There are a few counts of this clonotype. This chain joins TRBV19 and TRBJ2-7, with D perhaps matching TRBD1 (5 bases). The germline V gene encodes CDR1 LNHDA and CDR2 SQIVND (reference sequence). The CDR3 covers 13 residues. Trimming pared 9 bases from V and 6 bases from J, leaving 18 bases between. Written as DNA, the CDR3 is TGTGCCAGCGCATCACAGGTTTCGGGCGAGCAGTACTTC. Its protein product is CASASQVSGEQYF.

The rearrangement joins TRBV4-2 to TRBJ2-1, with 10 bases identical to TRBD2. CDR1 is LGHNA, CDR2 YNFKEQ, per germline. J was trimmed by 16 bases and V by 0 bases; bases with no gene match: 15. CDR3 length equals 16 residues. CDR3 nucleotides: TGTGCCAGCAGCCAAGATTCACTAGCGGGATCCTCCCTAATTTTCTTC. Translated, it gives CASSQDSLAGSSLIFF.

The chain carries TRBV7-2 and TRBJ2-1, with 8 bases lining up with TRBD1. The CDR3 loop spans 16 amino acids. V was clipped by 1 base and J by 4 bases; unmatched bases: 6. The germline V gene encodes CDR1 SGHTA and CDR2 FQGNSA. In DNA form, the CDR3 reads TGTGCCAGCAGCTTAGGCGCCGGGACAGGTTACAATGAGCAGTTCTTC. It specifies CASSLGAGTGYNEQFF.

The CDR3 region has the DNA TGTGCCAGCAGCTTCGGAACCGGGACGTCCTACAATGAGCAGTTCTTC. It yields the protein CASSFGTGTSYNEQFF. The rearrangement links TRBV11-2 to TRBJ2-1; the D call may be TRBD1 or TRBD2 (5 bases each). The CDR3 consists of 16 residues. The V gene's germline CDR1 is SGHAT and CDR2 FQNNGV. Between the trimmed V and J ends, which lost 3 bases and 1 base, there was a span of 13 bases. The complete variable domain, with remaining parts taken from reference TRBV11-2 and TRBJ2-1, reads EAGVAQSPRYKIIEKRQSVAFWCNPISGHATLYWYQQILGQGPKLLIQFQNNGVVDDSQLPKDRFSAERLKGVDSTLKIQPAKLEDSAVYLCASSFGTGTSYNEQFFGPGTRLTVL.

The chain has TRBV25-1 and TRBJ2-1; D is ambiguous. The CDR3 has 15 residues. Germline V gene lookup returns CDR1 MGHDK and CDR2 SYGVNS. The V end was cut by 2 bases, the J end by 3 bases, with 11 bases between. CDR3 sequence (DNA): TGTGCCAGCAGTGAACCGGAACAGCTCTACAATGAGCAGTTCTTC. This codes for CASSEPEQLYNEQFF.

The chain recombines TRBV20-1 with TRBJ1-6; 10 positions agree with TRBD1. After removal of 4 bases from V and 10 bases from J, the junction contained 7 bases not matched to a gene. The CDR3 spans 14 residues. Germline V gene sequence: CDR1 DFQATT, CDR2 SNEGSKA (reference sequence). Here the CDR3 reads CSATGQGTGSPLHF. The DNA of the CDR3 is TGCAGTGCTACGGGACAGGGGACAGGGTCACCCCTCCACTTT.

The chain employs TRBV7-2 and TRBJ2-7; D possibly corresponds to TRBD1 (5 bases). Trimming stripped 1 base from V and 5 bases from J, with 15 bases between. This CDR3 is built from 15 residues. From germline, CDR1 is SGHTA and CDR2 FQGNSA. The CDR3 loop is CASSLGGRASDEQYF. The CDR3 DNA is TGTGCCAGCAGCTTAGGCGGCAGGGCTTCCGACGAGCAGTACTTC. Using reference TRBV7-2 and TRBJ2-7 for the parts outside the CDR3, the full variable domain is GAGVSQSPSNKVTEKGKDVELRCDPISGHTALYWYRQSLGQGLEFLIYFQGNSAPDKSGLPSDRFSAERTGGSVSTLTIQRTQQEDSAVYLCASSLGGRASDEQYFGPGTRLTVT.

This clonotype showed up just a few times. This chain links TRBV4-1 with TRBJ2-1, with TRBD1 identical over 9 bases. The CDR3 contains 16 residues. Germline CDR1 and CDR2: MGHRA and YSYEKL. J was trimmed by 6 bases and V by 1 base; bases with no gene match: 7. This CDR3 reads CASSQGGTGSSNEQFF. The CDR3 DNA reads TGCGCCAGCAGCCAAGGGGGGACAGGGTCTAGCAATGAGCAGTTCTTC.

This chain uses TRBV20-1 with TRBJ2-1; D is possibly TRBD2 (6 bases). CDR3 length: 14 residues. Trimming shortened V by 5 bases and J by 5 bases, and 16 bases separated the two germline ends. In germline, CDR1 is DFQATT, CDR2 SNEGSKA (reference sequence). In DNA form, the CDR3 reads TGCAGTGCTGCCCTGGGGGGATTAGACAATGAGCAGTTCTTC. Its translation is CSAALGGLDNEQFF.

In this sample, this clonotype turned up many times. The V and J genes are TRBV28 and TRBJ2-3; D is undetermined. The germline V and J ends were trimmed by 3 bases and 2 bases, with 12 bases remaining between them. Germline loops: CDR1 MDHEN, CDR2 SYDVKM. The length of the CDR3 is 15 residues. The CDR3 nucleotides are TGTGCCAGCAGTTTCCCGTGGCAGACCACAGATACGCAGTATTTT. The encoded protein is CASSFPWQTTDTQYF. The full variable domain, rest sourced from reference TRBV28 and TRBJ2-3, is DVKVTQSSRYLVKRTGEKVFLECVQDMDHENMFWYRQDPGLGLRLIYFSYDVKMKEKGDIPEGYSVSREKKERFSLILESASTNQTSMYLCASSFPWQTTDTQYFGPGTRLTVL.

This clonotype was recorded at least ten times. The rearrangement joins TRBV6-1 to TRBJ2-7; 8 nucleotides align to TRBD2. V was clipped by 8 bases and J by 3 bases; unmatched bases: 3. Germline assignment: CDR1 MNHNS and CDR2 SASEGT. The CDR3 spans 12 residues. CDR3 DNA: TGTGCCAGCGGCGGGGGGCGCTACGAGCAGTACTTC. This sequence encodes CASGGGRYEQYF.

In its sample, this clonotype was seen a few times. This chain links TRBV20-1 with TRBJ1-6; D may be TRBD1 (5 bases). The CDR3 loop spans 14 amino acids. Germline CDR1 DFQATT, CDR2 SNEGSKA (reference sequence). V was shortened by 6 bases and J by 9 bases, with 18 bases between the two germline ends. The CDR3 reads CSAGAGPGGSPLHF. CDR3 DNA sequence: TGCAGTGCAGGGGCAGGCCCTGGTGGTTCACCCCTCCACTTT.

V usage is TRBV7-2 and J usage is TRBJ2-3; 10 bases map to TRBD2. The CDR3 totals 15 residues. V lost 0 bases to trimming and J lost 7 bases; unmatched junction nucleotides: 4. Germline V lookup: CDR1 SGHTA, CDR2 FQGNSA. DNA of the CDR3: TGTGCCAGCAGCTTAGCGGCTAGCGGGAGTCATACGCAGTATTTT. Amino acids: CASSLAASGSHTQYF.

This clonotype was counted many times. The V gene is TRBV29-1, the J gene TRBJ2-7, with D possibly TRBD2 on 6 matching bases. Trimming pared 4 bases from V and 5 bases from J, leaving 15 bases between. The germline V gene has CDR1 SQVTM and CDR2 ANQGSEA. The CDR3 runs 13 residues. Here the CDR3 reads CSVVHTSWNEQYF. The CDR3 coding sequence is TGCAGCGTTGTCCATACTAGCTGGAACGAGCAGTACTTC.

This clonotype was observed many times. The J gene is TRBJ2-5, the V gene TRBV20-1, with D uncertain. This CDR3 has 14 residues. Trimming pared 4 bases from V and 5 bases from J, leaving 17 bases between. Germline values: CDR1 DFQATT, CDR2 SNEGSKA (reference sequence). Here the CDR3 DNA reads TGCAGTGCTACCGGGTTTGTTTTTTGGGAGACCCAGTACTTC. It encodes CSATGFVFWETQYF.